Below, one TCR beta chain is given with its context. Its antigen is undetermined. This sample is part of a study of cytomegalovirus exposure and HLA in healthy donors. Study conclusions and caveats: Later work found that TCR association rates differed between HLA loci; DRB1 had the most and HLA-C the fewest. When presence/absence was analysed, sequencing depth was taken to be roughly uniform across donors.

Trimming at V came to 5 bases and at J to 3 bases, leaving 5 bases not matched to a gene. CDR3 length equals 14 residues. The germline CDR1 and CDR2 sequences are LNHDA and SQIVND (reference sequence). The primer mix had 60 Vbeta and 13 Jbeta primers. Here immunoSEQ multiplex PCR was the method, and the copy in TCRdb shows in-frame clones only, minus some. The sample features approximately 100,000 clones, with 0.45% to 0.6% in its top ten. Input material: PBMCs. The origin of this receptor is a middle-aged man in good health and CMV-seronegative. The V call is TRBV19, the J call TRBJ1-1, with 8 bases fitting TRBD1. The CDR3 region is CASSRDRRDTEAFF. In nucleotides, the CDR3 is TGTGCCAGTAGTCGGGACAGGCGGGACACTGAAGCTTTCTTT.